These 26 T cell receptor beta chains were sequenced from one sample in a study of blood T cell repertoires in COVID-19. Using immunoSEQ multiplex PCR, the repertoire was profiled, and TCRdb retains in-frame clones only, with some absent. The sample has 110,000 to 150,000 clones; 70% to 85% are singletons. The sample taken for sequencing was PBMCs or T cells enriched from blood (not recorded which). These receptors were collected from a woman younger than 30 who had been exposed to COVID-19.

This clone turned up a few times. This chain links TRBV5-4 with TRBJ1-5; the match to TRBD1 covers 8 bases. J lost 3 bases, V lost 0 bases, and 5 bases had no gene match. This CDR3 region has 16 residues. CDR1 is SGHNT, CDR2 YYREEE, per germline (reference sequence). CDR3 residues: CASSLDRGVNNQPQHF. CDR3 DNA: TGTGCCAGCAGCTTGGACAGGGGGGTTAACAATCAGCCCCAGCATTTT.

About this clone itself: Other DNA sequences in this sample translate to the same CDR3. The CDR3: CAISASSGRAGEQYF. In nucleotides, the CDR3 is TGTGCCATCAGTGCCTCTAGCGGGAGGGCCGGCGAGCAGTACTTC. The chain is built from TRBV10-3 and TRBJ2-7; TRBD2 agrees at 12 bases. Germline trimming cut 4 bases from V and 6 bases from J; bases unmatched to any gene: 7. This CDR3 is 15 amino acids long. Germline V gene sequence: CDR1 ENHRY, CDR2 SYGVKD.

The V call is TRBV11-2, the J call TRBJ2-3, with a tentative D call TRBD2 (5 bases). Germline loops: CDR1 SGHAT, CDR2 FQNNGV. Trimming removed 5 bases at V and 3 bases at J, with 15 bases between. The CDR3 totals 15 residues. In DNA, the CDR3 is TGTGCCAGCAGCCCTGGGCGGGTCGGTACAGATACGCAGTATTTT. The encoded protein is CASSPGRVGTDTQYF.

The rearrangement uses TRBV6-5 and TRBJ1-1; possibly TRBD1 for D (5 bases). V was clipped by 10 bases and J by 2 bases, with 20 bases between them. In germline, CDR1 is MNHEY, CDR2 SVGAGI. This CDR3 region has 15 residues. The CDR3 sequence: CAIRQTQIDNTEAFF. As DNA, the CDR3 is TGTGCCATCAGACAGACACAGATTGATAACACTGAAGCTTTCTTT.

This clone was observed a few times. This sequence joins TRBV9 and TRBJ2-5, with D unresolved. V shed 0 bases and J shed 9 bases, with 9 bases lying between them. Germline CDR1 reads SGDLS; CDR2 reads YYNGEE. The CDR3 sequence is 12 residues long. CDR3 DNA: TGTGCCAGCAGCGTAGACAAGACTCCCCAGTACTTC. As protein: CASSVDKTPQYF.

V is TRBV6-5 and J is TRBJ2-5, with 14 bases matching TRBD2. Germline CDR1 MNHEY, CDR2 SVGAGI. The CDR3 is 14 residues long. The CDR3 protein is CGLAGGGDQETQYF. The CDR3 nucleotides read TGTGGACTAGCGGGAGGGGGGGACCAAGAGACCCAGTACTTC.

This clone was observed once. The chain recombines TRBV27 with TRBJ1-2; 12 positions agree with TRBD1. The CDR3 totals 14 residues. Germline V gene lookup returns CDR1 MNHEY and CDR2 SMNVEV (reference sequence). With 5 bases clipped from V and 13 bases from J, the junction kept 11 bases outside the gene matches. The CDR3: CASSASGTGGRTTF. Written as DNA, the CDR3 is TGTGCCAGCAGTGCCTCCGGGACAGGGGGCCGCACCACCTTC.

This clone appeared a single time. V and J are TRBV7-2 and TRBJ2-3; 10 bases agree with TRBD2. J lost 2 bases, V lost 1 base, and 9 bases had no gene match. The CDR3 length is 18 residues. Germline CDR1 and CDR2: SGHTA and FQGNSA. This CDR3 reads CASSLDPLAGDTTDTQYF. The CDR3 coding sequence is TGTGCCAGCAGCTTAGATCCTCTAGCGGGAGATACCACAGATACGCAGTATTTT.

This clone was detected a few times. This chain uses TRBV4-1 with TRBJ1-5; 9 bases are shared with TRBD1. Losses at the gene ends were 5 bases for V and 6 bases for J; bases not matched to a gene: 5. The germline V gene has CDR1 MGHRA and CDR2 YSYEKL. This CDR3 has 14 amino acids. CDR3 DNA sequence: TGCGCCAGCAGCGGGACAGGGAGGATTCAGCCCCAGCATTTT. Translation gives CASSGTGRIQPQHF.

This clone appeared a few times. The genes are TRBV10-3 and TRBJ1-3, with a tentative D call TRBD1 (6 bases). CDR1 and CDR2 from the germline V gene are ENHRY and SYGVKD. V lost 8 bases, J lost 0 bases, and 11 bases lay in between. This CDR3 has 14 amino acids. The CDR3 sequence is CAIQDSNSGNTIYF. For the CDR3, the DNA is TGTGCCATCCAGGACAGCAACTCTGGAAACACCATATATTTT.

The gene calls are TRBV4-2 and TRBJ2-1; D perhaps matches TRBD2 (5 bases). Trimming shortened V by 0 bases and J by 5 bases, and 14 bases separated the two germline ends. Germline V CDR1 and CDR2: LGHNA, YNFKEQ. This CDR3 contains 16 residues. Here the CDR3 DNA reads TGTGCCAGCAGCCAAGATTACGGGGAGCGGAACAATGAGCAGTTCTTC. It encodes CASSQDYGERNNEQFF.

This chain links TRBV3-1 (or the pseudogene TRBV3-2) with TRBJ2-1; D call uncertain. The length of the CDR3 is 15 residues. V lost 1 base and J lost 2, with 9 bases in between. Germline V gives CDR1 LGHDT, CDR2 YNNKEL (reference sequence). CDR3 in DNA: TGTGCCAGCAGCCAAGGTCAGTTTACCTACAATGAGCAGTTCTTC. It is translated as CASSQGQFTYNEQFF.

V gene TRBV7-2 combines with J gene TRBJ1-1, with a possible D match to TRBD1 (6 bases). V was shortened by 6 bases and J by 4 bases, with 15 bases between the two germline ends. Looked up from germline, CDR1 is SGHTA and CDR2 is FQGNSA. The CDR3 consists of 14 residues. CDR3 protein: CASRTIRGSTEAFF. The CDR3 region has the DNA TGTGCCAGCAGAACCATCAGGGGAAGCACTGAAGCTTTCTTT.

The rearrangement uses TRBV19 and TRBJ1-1; the D gene is possibly TRBD1 (5 bases). Per the germline V gene, CDR1 is LNHDA and CDR2 is SQIVND (reference sequence). V gave up 0 bases and J gave up 0 bases, with 11 bases separating them. The CDR3 is made up of 16 amino acids. The CDR3 nucleotides read TGTGCCAGTAGTATAGATCTTGAGACAGTGAACACTGAAGCTTTCTTT. Protein product: CASSIDLETVNTEAFF. The full variable domain, rest sourced from reference TRBV19 and TRBJ1-1, is DGGITQSPKYLFRKEGQNVTLSCEQNLNHDAMYWYRQDPGQGLRLIYYSQIVNDFQKGDIAEGYSVSREKKESFPLTVTSAQKNPTAFYLCASSIDLETVNTEAFFGQGTRLTVV.

This chain joins TRBV7-9 and TRBJ1-4, with D possibly being TRBD1 (5 bases). V lost 5 bases and J 0 bases, leaving 22 bases between the germline ends. The CDR3 runs 19 residues. Germline assignment: CDR1 SEHNR and CDR2 FQNEAQ (reference sequence). CDR3 DNA sequence: TGTGCCAGCAGCCGATGGGACTATGAGACGTATGCAACTAATGAAAAACTGTTTTTT. This encodes CASSRWDYETYATNEKLFF. Filled out from reference TRBV7-9 and TRBJ1-4, the complete variable domain reads DTGVSQNPRHKITKRGQNVTFRCDPISEHNRLYWYRQTLGQGPEFLTYFQNEAQLEKSRLLSDRFSAERPKGSFSTLEIQRTEQGDSAMYLCASSRWDYETYATNEKLFFGSGTQLSVL.

This chain uses TRBV12-5 with TRBJ1-1; maybe TRBD1 (5 bases). Germline CDR1 and CDR2: LGHNT and FRNRAP. The CDR3 runs 15 residues. Trimming took off 7 bases at V and 7 bases at J, with 22 bases between the two ends. CDR3 residues: CASAYVGGGGNEAFF. CDR3 nucleotide sequence: TGTGCTAGTGCCTATGTGGGGGGAGGTGGGAATGAAGCTTTCTTT.

This sequence joins TRBV5-1 and TRBJ1-1; possible D gene TRBD1, 6 bases. This CDR3 has 17 amino acids. Germline V gene sequence: CDR1 SGHRS, CDR2 YFSETQ. V was clipped by 1 base and J by 0 bases, with 16 bases between them. The CDR3 region has the DNA TGCGCCAGCAGCTTGAACAGGGAACTTAACATGAACACTGAAGCTTTCTTT. It encodes CASSLNRELNMNTEAFF.

By share of the sample, this clone is medium-sized (0.01 to 0.1%). The V call is TRBV7-8, the J call TRBJ1-2; 8 positions match TRBD1. From germline, CDR1 is SGHVS and CDR2 FQNEAQ. V lost 2 bases to trimming and J lost 5 bases; unmatched junction nucleotides: 16. CDR3 length: 18 residues. CDR3 sequence reads: CASSLLIIPGQETYGYTF. DNA of the CDR3: TGTGCCAGCAGCTTATTGATAATTCCGGGACAGGAGACTTATGGCTACACCTTC. The complete variable domain, with remaining parts taken from reference TRBV7-8 and TRBJ1-2, reads GAGVSQSPRYKVAKRGQDVALRCDPISGHVSLFWYQQALGQGPEFLTYFQNEAQLDKSGLPSDRFFAERPEGSVSTLKIQRTQQEDSAVYLCASSLLIIPGQETYGYTFGSGTRLTVV.

The chain has TRBV12-3 or TRBV12-4 and TRBJ1-2; no clear D gene. The CDR3 has 13 residues. V was trimmed by 0 bases and J by 8 bases, leaving 10 bases between them. The CDR3 sequence is CASSLALREGYTF. CDR3 in DNA: TGTGCCAGCAGTTTAGCGCTTAGGGAGGGCTACACCTTC.

The chain is built from TRBV19 and TRBJ2-7; possible D gene TRBD2, 6 bases. CDR1 and CDR2 (germline): LNHDA, SQIVND (reference sequence). This CDR3 contains 13 residues. V gave up 5 bases and J gave up 1 base, with 9 bases separating them. The CDR3 coding sequence is TGTGCCAGTAGTTCCGGACTATCCTACGAGCAGTACTTC. Its translation: CASSSGLSYEQYF. Full variable domain (remainder filled in from reference TRBV19 and TRBJ2-7): DGGITQSPKYLFRKEGQNVTLSCEQNLNHDAMYWYRQDPGQGLRLIYYSQIVNDFQKGDIAEGYSVSREKKESFPLTVTSAQKNPTAFYLCASSSGLSYEQYFGPGTRLTVT.

V gene TRBV7-9 combines with J gene TRBJ1-1, with D maybe TRBD1 (6 bases). CDR3 length equals 14 residues. Germline V lookup: CDR1 SEHNR, CDR2 FQNEAQ (reference sequence). V lost 5 bases, J lost 6 bases, and 16 bases lay in between. CDR3 DNA sequence: TGTGCCAGCAGCCTAGACAGGATTCACGCTGAAGCTTTCTTT. It specifies CASSLDRIHAEAFF.

The V and J genes are TRBV5-5 and TRBJ2-7; tentatively, D is TRBD1 (5 bases). The CDR3 runs 12 residues. Deletions cut 5 bases from V and 3 bases from J, with 9 bases between. Germline V gives CDR1 SGHKS, CDR2 YYEKEE (reference sequence). CDR3 amino acids: CASRTQGYEQYF. CDR3 bases: TGTGCCAGCAGGACCCAGGGCTACGAGCAGTACTTC.

The chain recombines TRBV5-5 with TRBJ2-7, with D possibly being TRBD2 (5 bases). Deletions cut 6 bases from V and 5 bases from J, with 18 bases between. This CDR3 comprises 14 residues. Looked up from germline, CDR1 is SGHKS and CDR2 is YYEKEE (reference sequence). The CDR3 DNA reads TGTGCCAGCATCCAGGCCAGGTTTAGCGACGAGCAGTACTTC. Protein: CASIQARFSDEQYF.

The J gene is TRBJ2-7, the V gene TRBV3-1 (or the pseudogene TRBV3-2), with 9 bases matching TRBD2. Trimming removed 0 bases from V and 2 bases from J; junction bases left unmatched: 5. CDR1 is LGHDT and CDR2 is YNNKEL in the germline V gene (reference sequence). The CDR3 has 16 amino acids. CDR3 residues: CASSQDTTSGTYEQYF. The CDR3 DNA sequence: TGTGCCAGCAGCCAAGATACGACTAGCGGTACCTACGAGCAGTACTTC.

This clone was observed a single time. The J gene is TRBJ1-4, the V gene TRBV30, with 7 bases matching TRBD1. V was clipped by 3 bases and J by 8 bases; unmatched bases: 6. Germline lookup yields CDR1 GTSNPN and CDR2 SVGIG (reference sequence). This CDR3 contains 13 residues. CDR3 in DNA: TGTGCCTGGAGCGCAGGGGGTTGGGAAAAACTGTTTTTT. Translation gives CAWSAGGWEKLFF.

The chain employs TRBV7-8 and TRBJ2-3; tentatively, D is TRBD2 (6 bases). V was cut by 4 bases and J by 4 bases, with 15 bases left in between. Germline V gene data show CDR1 as SGHVS and CDR2 as FQNEAQ. There are 15 residues in the CDR3. CDR3 in amino acids: CASSSATSSADTQYF. CDR3 DNA sequence: TGTGCCAGCAGCTCCGCGACTAGTTCCGCAGATACGCAGTATTTT.